This T cell receptor beta chain comes out of a study of shared T cell receptors in the human thymus (dated by TCRdb to 2020 to 2022). Turning to the overall study: The study examined how the human thymus generates shared, self-reactive T-cell receptor alpha chains.

The method behind the library was the immunoSEQ multiplex PCR assay. The table was pulled from immuneACCESS by TCRdb, which kept in-frame rearrangements only. Such tables lose some clones; where checked, under half of the loss comes from unresolved V genes, and the rest has no known cause. The sample table lists more than 550,000 clones, 80% to 90% of them with a count of one. The leading ten clones occupy roughly 0.01% of the sample. Comment on this clone: It has no known antigen specificity. No much larger clone exists at a distance of one base, and base qualities are not known.

V is trimmed back by 5 bases and J by 1 base, and the junction contains 8 bases that no gene match accounts for. From a lookup of the germline V gene, CDR1 and CDR2 are MDHEN and SYDVKM. The CDR3 runs 16 residues from the cysteine to the phenylalanine. Only the CDR3 DNA is retained, 48 bases long and in frame from the first base. In addition, the sample was reused for a study of human thymus T cells. The second source states: In Finland, the donors were immunologically healthy infants who were having open corrective cardiac surgery for congenital heart defects. Thymus tissue was obtained as surgical resects removed during corrective cardiac surgery. Usage of V and J gene segments appeared to be biased in both the thymic and the peripheral blood repertoires. According to the related research, thymic TCR repertoires were highly overlapping among unrelated individuals. The study characterized TCR alpha and beta repertoires from roughly 8 infant thymus samples and a few related peripheral blood samples. Donor ages ranged from roughly 6 to 250 days, and the cohort comprised six male and a couple of female infants. Thymocytes were released mechanically from tissue and stored at -70 °C as pellets of 10-30 million cells. Genomic DNA was extracted from frozen cell pellets with a QIAsymphony instrument. TCRB and TCRAD loci were amplified from a standardized quantity of quality-controlled genomic DNA using the immunoSEQ multiplex PCR assay. The amplicons covered the V(D)J region and were long enough to include the CDR3 and to identify the V and J genes. Amplicon sequencing was performed on an Illumina platform through the commercial immunoSEQ service. Primer bias and sequencing errors were corrected as previously described, and TCRAD and TCRB definitions were based on the IMGT database. Repertoires were analysed with immunoSEQ Analyzer 3.0 and VDJTools, covering basic statistics, V/J segment usage, diversity estimates, rarefaction and pairwise overlap. To estimate diversity, the Chao1, ChaoE, Efron-Thisted, Shannon and inverse Simpson indices were applied, and diversity was also estimated on datasets down-sampled to the smallest sample. For repertoire overlap, CDR3 nucleotide sequence, V gene and J gene had to match strictly, and clustering was done by Jaccard-based multidimensional scaling. On average, roughly 810,000 unique TCRB clonotypes were obtained from thymus samples, compared with roughly 84,000 from blood samples.

The sequence came from a girl younger than two with a congenital heart defect. Donor details come from another sample of the same person, matched by shared clones. The chain links TRBV28 with TRBJ2-5; 9 bases in the junction line up with TRBD2. Sequencing was carried out using thymocytes. The CDR3 loop reads CASSMEGLAGQETQYF. The DNA sequence reads TGTGCCAGCAGTATGGAGGGACTAGCAGGCCAAGAGACCCAGTACTTC.